Presented here are 25 T cell receptor beta chains from one specimen sequenced in a study of OX40 agonist ivuxolimab in advanced cancers. Assay: immunoSEQ multiplex PCR; the TCRdb copy retains only in-frame clones and omits some. Of roughly 100,000 clones detected, about 92% appear once; the ten largest clones hold 3% to 3.5%. The material sequenced was CD4+ or CD8+ T cells sorted from blood, taken in a trial of the OX40 agonist ivuxolimab. The receptors originated from an adult with an advanced solid tumor such as melanoma, head and neck, liver or kidney cancer.

V usage is TRBV4-1 and J usage is TRBJ2-3; 7 bases are a match to TRBD2. The CDR3 has 15 residues. Trimming at V came to 1 base and at J to 3 bases, leaving 4 bases not matched to a gene. The germline gives CDR1 MGHRA, CDR2 YSYEKL. The CDR3 sequence: CASSQVRGSTDTQYF. Written as DNA, the CDR3 is TGCGCCAGCAGCCAAGTGCGCGGGAGTACAGATACGCAGTATTTT.

The V and J genes are TRBV7-9 and TRBJ2-1; the match to TRBD2 covers 8 bases. After removal of 3 bases from V and 2 bases from J, the junction contained 0 bases not matched to a gene. The CDR3 contains 14 residues. The V gene's germline CDR1 is SEHNR and CDR2 FQNEAQ (reference sequence). As DNA, the CDR3 is TGTGCCAGCAGCTTGACTAGCGCCTACAATGAGCAGTTCTTC. Protein sequence: CASSLTSAYNEQFF.

The chain joins TRBV5-4 to TRBJ2-6; D not certain. V was cut by 3 bases and J by 2 bases, with 9 bases left in between. The CDR3 extends over 15 amino acids. Germline values: CDR1 SGHNT, CDR2 YYREEE (reference sequence). The DNA of the CDR3 is TGTGCCAGCAGCTGGTCAGTAGCTGGGGCCAACGTCCTGACTTTC. Its protein is CASSWSVAGANVLTF.

CDR3 DNA sequence: TGTGCCAGCAGCGCGACAGGGGGCGAAAAGACCCAGTACTTC. Its protein is CASSATGGEKTQYF. V and J are TRBV9 and TRBJ2-5; 10 nucleotides agree with TRBD1. Germline CDR1 and CDR2: SGDLS and YYNGEE. V was clipped by 3 bases and J by 6 bases; unmatched bases: 5. This CDR3 contains 14 residues.

The chain carries TRBV29-1 and TRBJ2-5; D is perhaps TRBD2 (6 bases). The germline CDR1 and CDR2 sequences are SQVTM and ANQGSEA. The germline V and J ends were trimmed by 2 bases and 4 bases, with 8 bases remaining between them. There are 12 residues in the CDR3. The DNA for the CDR3 is TGCAGCGTTGAAACTAGCCCAGAGACCCAGTACTTC. Protein sequence: CSVETSPETQYF.

This chain joins TRBV11-2 and TRBJ2-5; 8 bases line up with TRBD1. CDR1 and CDR2 from the germline V gene are SGHAT and FQNNGV. The CDR3 loop spans 16 amino acids. J was trimmed by 3 bases and V by 1 base; bases with no gene match: 7. DNA for the CDR3: TGTGCCAGCAGCTTAGCTGGACAGGGATTAAAAGAGACCCAGTACTTC. It specifies CASSLAGQGLKETQYF.

The V and J genes are TRBV11-2 and TRBJ1-1; TRBD1 might be the D (5 bases). The CDR3 is 15 residues long. The germline gives CDR1 SGHAT, CDR2 FQNNGV. Trimming took off 2 bases at V and 11 bases at J, with 21 bases between the two ends. CDR3 nucleotides: TGTGCCAGCAGCTTATTCGGGGGGACGAACTCGCACGCTTTCTTT. Its protein is CASSLFGGTNSHAFF.

The gene calls are TRBV29-1 and TRBJ2-7; the D gene is possibly TRBD2 (5 bases). The CDR3 is 13 amino acids. Germline CDR1 and CDR2: SQVTM and ANQGSEA. With 4 bases removed from V and 0 bases from J, the gap between germline ends came to 10 bases. The CDR3 region has the DNA TGCAGCGTTGTCCCAGGAGGCTCCTACGAGCAGTACTTC. It specifies CSVVPGGSYEQYF.

CDR3 sequence (DNA): TGCGCCAGCAGTCAGCCCCAGACACGAAACAATGAGCAGTTCTTC. Translation gives CASSQPQTRNNEQFF. The J gene is TRBJ2-1, the V gene TRBV23-1; no firm D call. TRBV23-1 has ORF status, its function being uncertain. Trimming removed 3 bases at V and 5 bases at J, with 14 bases between. The CDR3 length is 15 residues.

J is TRBJ2-5 and V is TRBV25-1; D might be TRBD1 (5 bases). The CDR3 runs 12 residues. V gave up 5 bases and J gave up 5 bases, with 9 bases separating them. Germline V gives CDR1 MGHDK, CDR2 SYGVNS. CDR3 DNA sequence: TGTGCCAGCAGTCCGAAGGGGGAGACCCAGTACTTC. This translates into CASSPKGETQYF.

The chain combines TRBV11-2 with TRBJ2-7; maybe TRBD1 (6 bases). Per the germline V gene, CDR1 is SGHAT and CDR2 is FQNNGV. The V and J ends lost 1 base and 1 base respectively, with 11 bases between them. The CDR3 is made up of 15 amino acids. The CDR3 DNA sequence: TGTGCCAGCAGCTTAGGTCAGGGGATATCCTACGAGCAGTACTTC. Its translation is CASSLGQGISYEQYF.

This chain uses TRBV30 with TRBJ1-6; D gene unclear. V lost 2 bases and J lost 8, with 19 bases in between. Looked up from germline, CDR1 is GTSNPN and CDR2 is SVGIG (reference sequence). CDR3 size: 16 residues. This chain's CDR3 is CAWSTSGRVWDSPLHF. For the CDR3, the DNA is TGTGCCTGGAGTACCTCGGGGAGGGTTTGGGATTCACCCCTCCACTTT. The full variable domain, rest sourced from reference TRBV30 and TRBJ1-6, is SQTIHQWPATLVQPVGSPLSLECTVEGTSNPNLYWYRQAAGRGLQLLFYSVGIGQISSEVPQNLSASRPQDRQFILSSKKLLLSDSGFYLCAWSTSGRVWDSPLHFGNGTRLTVT.

This clone was seen only once. The chain uses TRBV5-1 and TRBJ2-2; D gene ambiguous. V lost 1 base and J lost 6, with 16 bases in between. Germline values: CDR1 SGHRS, CDR2 YFSETQ. This CDR3 contains 16 residues. CDR3 loop: CASSLTLSGYAGELFF. CDR3 DNA sequence: TGCGCCAGCAGCTTGACCCTTTCCGGGTATGCCGGGGAGCTGTTTTTT.

The chain combines TRBV28 with TRBJ2-1, with TRBD2 matching over 8 bases. CDR1 and CDR2 from the germline V gene are MDHEN and SYDVKM. Unmatched junction bases numbered 6, after V lost 6 bases and J lost 8 bases. The CDR3 sequence is 13 residues long. The CDR3 loop reads CASRSGGLDEQFF. CDR3 nucleotides: TGTGCCAGCAGGTCGGGGGGGCTTGATGAGCAGTTCTTC.

The V gene is TRBV6-5, the J gene TRBJ2-2; 8 bases are a match to TRBD1. Trimming removed 6 bases from V and 1 base from J; junction bases left unmatched: 4. This CDR3 is built from 15 residues. The germline CDR1 and CDR2 sequences are MNHEY and SVGAGI. In DNA, the CDR3 is TGTGCCAGCAGGCACGGGACAGGGAACACCGGGGAGCTGTTTTTT. Protein sequence: CASRHGTGNTGELFF.

CDR3 sequence (DNA): TGTGCCAGCAGCCTTACTAGCGGGGTCTACAATGAGCAGTTCTTC. Translated: CASSLTSGVYNEQFF. This chain links TRBV27 with TRBJ2-1; 10 nucleotides align to TRBD2. This CDR3 is built from 15 residues. Germline CDR1 MNHEY, CDR2 SMNVEV (reference sequence). V was clipped by 6 bases and J by 3 bases; unmatched bases: 5.

The J gene is TRBJ1-2, the V gene TRBV27; D not certain. Per the germline V gene, CDR1 is MNHEY and CDR2 is SMNVEV (reference sequence). V dropped 8 bases and J dropped 4 bases, with 17 bases sitting between them. This CDR3 region has 14 residues. The CDR3 region is CASRPRLGSYGYTF. CDR3 coding DNA: TGTGCCAGCCGTCCCCGACTGGGATCCTATGGCTACACCTTC.

The chain links TRBV11-2 to TRBJ2-7, with 7 bases lining up with TRBD2. Germline values: CDR1 SGHAT, CDR2 FQNNGV. The CDR3 is made up of 14 amino acids. Trimming took 3 bases from V and 3 from J; bases not matched to a gene: 5. Written as DNA, the CDR3 is TGTGCCAGCAGCTTTGGCGGGAGCAACTACGAGCAGTACTTC. It specifies CASSFGGSNYEQYF.

This chain connects TRBV7-6 to TRBJ2-7; possibly TRBD2 for D (6 bases). Per germline, CDR1 SGHVS and CDR2 FNYEAQ. The ends were cut back, 5 bases at V and 6 bases at J, with 11 bases in the middle. There are 12 residues in the CDR3. The CDR3 here is CASSPLGGEQYF. The CDR3 bases are TGTGCCAGCAGCCCCTTGGGGGGCGAGCAGTACTTC.

The rearrangement uses TRBV4-3 and TRBJ1-1; D is unclear. V lost 0 bases and J lost 1, with 9 bases in between. The CDR3 spans 15 residues. Germline V gene data show CDR1 as LGHNA and CDR2 as YSLEER. The CDR3 nucleotides read TGCGCCAGCAGCCAAGATCCAATGGGGAACACTGAAGCTTTCTTT. Amino acids: CASSQDPMGNTEAFF.

The CDR3 sequence is CASSFGTGPQHF. CDR3 sequence (DNA): TGTGCCAGCAGCTTCGGGACCGGCCCCCAGCATTTT. The chain recombines TRBV5-4 with TRBJ1-5; maybe TRBD1 (5 bases). Trimming took 2 bases from V and 10 from J, leaving 10 bases between them. Germline V gene data show CDR1 as SGHNT and CDR2 as YYREEE (reference sequence). The CDR3 has 12 amino acids.

This chain uses TRBV6-5 with TRBJ2-7; D is ambiguous. V was shortened by 2 bases and J by 2 bases, with 1 base between the two germline ends. The CDR3 totals 11 residues. Germline loops: CDR1 MNHEY, CDR2 SVGAGI. The CDR3 here is CASSYAYEQYF. CDR3 nucleotides: TGTGCCAGCAGTTACGCCTACGAGCAGTACTTC.

V usage is TRBV19 and J usage is TRBJ2-3; TRBD1 matches 8 bases. The CDR3 totals 16 residues. Germline V gene data show CDR1 as LNHDA and CDR2 as SQIVND (reference sequence). V trimming: 4 bases; J trimming: 1 base; junction bases outside the gene matches: 7. The CDR3 loop reads CASSTTGGLGTDTQYF. CDR3 sequence (DNA): TGTGCCAGTAGTACCACAGGGGGTCTTGGCACAGATACGCAGTATTTT.

The V gene is TRBV5-4, the J gene TRBJ2-7; D perhaps matches TRBD1 (6 bases). Per germline, CDR1 SGHNT and CDR2 YYREEE (reference sequence). The CDR3 extends over 13 amino acids. The ends were cut back, 5 bases at V and 7 bases at J, with 16 bases in the middle. The CDR3 region has the DNA TGTGCCAGCAGTCGGGACAAGCTGGAAGAGCAGTACTTC. It translates to CASSRDKLEEQYF. Variable domain in full (rest from reference TRBV5-4 and TRBJ2-7): ETGVTQSPTHLIKTRGQQVTLRCSSQSGHNTVSWYQQALGQGPQFIFQYYREEENGRGNFPPRFSGLQFPNYSSELNVNALELDDSALYLCASSRDKLEEQYFGPGTRLTVT.

The chain recombines TRBV2 with TRBJ2-1, with 10 nucleotides matching TRBD2. Germline CDR1 reads SNHLY; CDR2 reads FYNNEI. The CDR3 totals 13 residues. V lost 10 bases to trimming and J lost 7 bases; unmatched junction nucleotides: 7. The CDR3 DNA is TGTGCCACCCTGGCTAGCGGGGGAAATGAGCAGTTCTTC. Amino acids: CATLASGGNEQFF.